Listed here are 32 T cell receptor beta chains from one sample, sequenced in a study of blood T cells in healthy people across ages. Sample-barcoded 5' priming and a J-beta primer mix drove a second PCR of 7 to 11 cycles. From the 5' RACE reads, TCRdb called clonotypes with MiXCR, one entry per CDR3 protein. The sample lists over 300,000 distinct CDR3 sequences, approximately 52% seen once, with under 65% in the top ten. The material sequenced was blood. Receptor source: a man in his fifties or sixties in good health.

The chain combines TRBV5-1 with TRBJ2-5; 9 bases match TRBD2. The CDR3 is 17 residues long. The V segment lost 2 bases and the J segment 2 bases; nucleotides outside the gene matches: 10. CDR1 is SGHRS and CDR2 is YFSETQ in the germline V gene. In nucleotides, the CDR3 is TGCGCCAGCAGCTTTTCCAGCGGGAGGATTAGTCAAGAGACCCAGTACTTC. Its translation: CASSFSSGRISQETQYF.

The gene calls are TRBV7-2 and TRBJ2-3, with D hard to call. V shed 7 bases and J shed 4 bases, with 9 bases lying between them. Germline V CDR1 and CDR2: SGHTA, FQGNSA. This CDR3 has 12 residues. The CDR3 here is CASTRFADTQYF. The DNA of the CDR3 is TGTGCCAGCACGCGGTTCGCAGATACGCAGTATTTT. The whole variable domain, filled in from reference TRBV7-2 and TRBJ2-3, reads GAGVSQSPSNKVTEKGKDVELRCDPISGHTALYWYRQSLGQGLEFLIYFQGNSAPDKSGLPSDRFSAERTGGSVSTLTIQRTQQEDSAVYLCASTRFADTQYFGPGTRLTVL.

The genes are TRBV20-1 and TRBJ2-3; 7 bases line up with TRBD2. Germline V gene data show CDR1 as DFQATT and CDR2 as SNEGSKA (reference sequence). CDR3 size: 16 residues. J gave up 5 bases and V 0 bases, and 11 bases lay outside the gene matches. The CDR3 DNA reads as TGCAGTGCTAGAGATTATGGTGGGCGGGGGAGAGATACGCAGTATTTT. It codes for CSARDYGGRGRDTQYF.

The genes are TRBV28 and TRBJ2-4, with D perhaps TRBD1 (6 bases). Germline CDR1 reads MDHEN; CDR2 reads SYDVKM. The CDR3 has 16 amino acids. V lost 3 bases and J 1 base, leaving 13 bases between the germline ends. CDR3 nucleotide sequence: TGTGCCAGCAGTTTGGGGGCAGCTAGGGCCAAAAACATTCAGTACTTC. As protein: CASSLGAARAKNIQYF.

This clonotype was observed a few times. This chain joins TRBV3-1 and TRBJ2-5; D is unresolved. CDR1 and CDR2 from the germline V gene are LGHDT and YNNKEL (reference sequence). The CDR3 spans 15 residues. Trimming pared 2 bases from V and 1 base from J, leaving 11 bases between. This CDR3 reads CASSQLTGRQETQYF. CDR3 sequence (DNA): TGTGCCAGCAGCCAACTCACGGGCCGCCAAGAGACCCAGTACTTC.

The genes are TRBV13 and TRBJ2-1; a weak D match, TRBD2 (5 bases). Trimming removed 5 bases at V and 5 bases at J, with 16 bases between. Germline V gives CDR1 PRHDT, CDR2 FYEKMQ (reference sequence). The CDR3 runs to 15 residues. The CDR3 DNA sequence: TGTGCCAGCAGCCCCGGTCCCGGGGTCCACAATGAGCAGTTCTTC. Translated, it gives CASSPGPGVHNEQFF.

The gene calls are TRBV9 and TRBJ2-1, with D perhaps TRBD1 or TRBD2 (5 bases each). The length of the CDR3 is 15 residues. Germline loops: CDR1 SGDLS, CDR2 YYNGEE. The ends were cut back, 0 bases at V and 3 bases at J, with 10 bases in the middle. As DNA, the CDR3 is TGTGCCAGCAGCGTAGATGGGACGGGCTACAATGAGCAGTTCTTC. It translates to CASSVDGTGYNEQFF.

This clonotype was seen many times. V gene TRBV20-1 combines with J gene TRBJ2-3, with a tentative D call TRBD2 (5 bases). Deletions cut 7 bases from V and 3 bases from J, with 11 bases between. CDR3 length: 12 amino acids. Looked up from germline, CDR1 is DFQATT and CDR2 is SNEGSKA (reference sequence). CDR3 loop: CSVGGGTDTQYF. CDR3 nucleotides: TGCAGTGTAGGCGGCGGGACAGATACGCAGTATTTT.

This clonotype was seen more than once but under ten times. The chain joins TRBV29-1 to TRBJ2-6, with TRBD1 identical over 11 bases. The CDR3 has 16 amino acids. Germline V lookup: CDR1 SQVTM, CDR2 ANQGSEA. The trim removed 6 bases at V and 3 bases at J, leaving 7 bases unmatched. CDR3 coding DNA: TGCAGCGTCCAAGGACAGGGGGCTTATGGGGCCAACGTCCTGACTTTC. Its protein is CSVQGQGAYGANVLTF.

At least ten counts were recorded for this clonotype. This chain links TRBV7-2 with TRBJ2-1; D possibly uses TRBD1 or TRBD2 (5 bases each). Per germline, CDR1 SGHTA and CDR2 FQGNSA. Trimming left V 1 base short and J 7 bases short, with 20 bases between. The CDR3 totals 17 residues. This chain's CDR3 is CASSLGRFKGRGNEQFF. CDR3 sequence (DNA): TGTGCCAGCAGCTTAGGTCGATTTAAGGGGCGAGGGAATGAGCAGTTCTTC.

The V and J genes are TRBV27 and TRBJ1-2; tentative D call: TRBD1 (5 bases). The CDR3 consists of 15 residues. Germline V gives CDR1 MNHEY, CDR2 SMNVEV (reference sequence). V was trimmed by 2 bases and J by 4 bases, leaving 14 bases between them. The CDR3, as DNA: TGTGCCAGCAGTTTACAGGGCTCCTTTAGCTATGGCTACACCTTC. Translation gives CASSLQGSFSYGYTF.

This clonotype was detected a few times. The chain links TRBV20-1 to TRBJ2-1, with D perhaps TRBD2 (7 bases). Matching the DNA end better, TRBJ2-7 makes the J call doubtful. CDR3 length equals 13 residues. Germline V lookup: CDR1 DFQATT, CDR2 SNEGSKA (reference sequence). CDR3 protein: CSARRGGQNEQYF. The CDR3 DNA is TGCAGTGCTAGACGCGGGGGCCAAAATGAGCAGTACTTC.

This clonotype was picked up a small number of times. V gene TRBV30 combines with J gene TRBJ1-2, with 8 bases lining up with TRBD1. V shed 0 bases, J shed 8 bases, and the junction held 8 bases outside the gene matches. Germline V gene sequence: CDR1 GTSNPN, CDR2 SVGIG (reference sequence). CDR3 size: 14 residues. In nucleotides, the CDR3 is TGTGCCTGGAGTGTGATACAGGGGGTTAGGGGCTACACCTTC. Encoded protein: CAWSVIQGVRGYTF.

The chain couples TRBV7-9 to TRBJ2-1; 11 bases map to TRBD2. The CDR3 has 13 amino acids. Germline V gives CDR1 SEHNR, CDR2 FQNEAQ (reference sequence). Trimming at V came to 3 bases and at J to 13 bases, leaving 5 bases not matched to a gene. As DNA, the CDR3 is TGTGCCAGCAGCTTTAGCGGGGGGGCCGGTCAGTTCTTC. Translated, it gives CASSFSGGAGQFF.

This chain connects TRBV15 to TRBJ1-2; D is perhaps TRBD1 (5 bases). Deletions cut 0 bases from V and 4 bases from J, with 12 bases between. This CDR3 contains 15 residues. Germline V lookup: CDR1 LNHNV, CDR2 YYDKDF (reference sequence). CDR3 protein: CATSRDQGTPYGYTF. CDR3 bases: TGTGCCACCAGCAGAGATCAAGGGACCCCCTATGGCTACACCTTC.

Worth noting for this clonotype: Sequence at one end of the junction differs from germline and may be a read error. V is TRBV7-8 and J is TRBJ2-1; 7 bases map to TRBD2. CDR1 and CDR2 from the germline V gene are SGHVS and FQNEAQ. There are 16 residues in the CDR3. The DNA for the CDR3 is TGTGCCAGCAGCTTTTTTGGGGGGGTCTCCTACAAGGAGCAGTTCTTC. As protein: CASSFFGGVSYKEQFF.

This clonotype was observed many times. The genes are TRBV27 and TRBJ2-7; 9 positions match TRBD1. Trimming removed 0 bases from V and 3 bases from J; junction bases left unmatched: 3. CDR1 is MNHEY, CDR2 SMNVEV, per germline (reference sequence). The CDR3 covers 15 residues. In nucleotides, the CDR3 is TGTGCCAGCAGTTTATCCCGACAGGGGGGCTACGAGCAGTACTTC. Protein product: CASSLSRQGGYEQYF.

The CDR3 sequence: CASRATIGSSETQYF. The CDR3 DNA reads TGTGCCAGCAGGGCAACAATAGGTAGTAGTGAGACCCAGTACTTC. The genes are TRBV12-3 or TRBV12-4 and TRBJ2-4; unclear D gene. The J call is doubtful: the DNA matches TRBJ2-5 better. CDR3 length: 15 amino acids.

This sequence joins TRBV28 and TRBJ2-3; D gene uncertain. This CDR3 comprises 14 residues. V lost 1 base and J lost 2, with 7 bases in between. Germline V gene data show CDR1 as MDHEN and CDR2 as SYDVKM. CDR3 protein: CASSLLVLTDTQYF. The CDR3 bases are TGTGCCAGCAGTTTATTAGTCCTCACAGATACGCAGTATTTT.

This sequence joins TRBV6-6 and TRBJ1-2; tentatively, D is TRBD1 (6 bases). The CDR3 is 15 amino acids. Germline V gives CDR1 MNHNY, CDR2 SVGAGI (reference sequence). Trimming left V 2 bases short and J 8 bases short, with 18 bases between. The CDR3: CASSYRTGNGEGYTF. Written as DNA, the CDR3 is TGTGCCAGCAGTTACAGAACAGGGAACGGGGAAGGCTACACCTTC.

The table lists this clonotype with a few counts. The chain has TRBV5-1 and TRBJ2-3; 11 bases align to TRBD2. Germline assignment: CDR1 SGHRS and CDR2 YFSETQ. V trimming: 0 bases; J trimming: 0 bases; junction bases outside the gene matches: 12. The CDR3 loop spans 20 amino acids. The CDR3 DNA reads as TGCGCCAGCAGCTTGGCCCCAGCTAGCGGGGGGACCACTAGCACAGATACGCAGTATTTT. It codes for CASSLAPASGGTTSTDTQYF.

V and J are TRBV7-2 and TRBJ2-1; D uncertain. Deletions cut 0 bases from V and 5 bases from J, with 8 bases between. The CDR3 sequence is 14 residues long. Germline CDR1 is SGHTA and CDR2 is FQGNSA. CDR3 region: CASSLAREHNEQFF. CDR3 bases: TGTGCCAGCAGCTTAGCTCGTGAACACAATGAGCAGTTCTTC.

This clonotype was observed many times. The gene calls are TRBV29-1 and TRBJ2-3; D unclear. V lost 4 bases to trimming and J lost 0 bases, with 11 bases between them. The CDR3 has 14 amino acids. Germline lookup yields CDR1 SQVTM and CDR2 ANQGSEA. CDR3 sequence reads: CSVVPGVSTDTQYF. The DNA of the CDR3 is TGCAGCGTTGTTCCTGGAGTTAGCACAGATACGCAGTATTTT.

The chain recombines TRBV7-2 with TRBJ2-1; weak D call: TRBD2 (5 bases). Trimming stripped 5 bases from V and 9 bases from J, with 8 bases between. The germline V gene has CDR1 SGHTA and CDR2 FQGNSA. The CDR3 contains 11 residues. The CDR3, as DNA: TGTGCCAGCAGCAACCTAGCTGAGCAGTTCTTC. This gives the protein CASSNLAEQFF.

This chain joins TRBV4-1 and TRBJ1-2; D remains unclear. In germline, CDR1 is MGHRA, CDR2 YSYEKL. With 0 bases removed from V and 3 bases from J, the gap between germline ends came to 11 bases. The CDR3 runs to 15 residues. The CDR3 DNA follows: TGCGCCAGCAGCCAAGATGGAACAGCTTACTATGGCTACACCTTC. It encodes CASSQDGTAYYGYTF.

J is TRBJ2-6 and V is TRBV6-1; 7 positions match TRBD2. This CDR3 region has 16 residues. Germline trimming cut 8 bases from V and 3 bases from J; bases unmatched to any gene: 10. Germline CDR1 is MNHNS and CDR2 is SASEGT. CDR3 loop: CASGGSGTYGANVLTF. The DNA of the CDR3 is TGTGCCAGCGGGGGAAGCGGGACTTATGGGGCCAACGTCCTGACTTTC.

This chain connects TRBV3-1 to TRBJ1-2; TRBD1 matches at 10 bases. V trimming: 3 bases; J trimming: 6 bases; junction bases outside the gene matches: 16. Per the germline V gene, CDR1 is LGHDT and CDR2 is YNNKEL (reference sequence). The CDR3 contains 18 residues. Here the CDR3 reads CASSQAFRQGARFDGYTF. The CDR3, as DNA: TGTGCCAGCAGCCAGGCTTTCAGACAGGGGGCGCGGTTTGATGGCTACACCTTC.

The chain uses TRBV20-1 and TRBJ2-1; 7 nucleotides line up with TRBD2. The length of the CDR3 is 15 residues. The junction had 7 bases not matched to a gene; V was cut back by 1 base and J by 4 bases. The germline V gene has CDR1 DFQATT and CDR2 SNEGSKA (reference sequence). CDR3: CSARVLAQIYNEQFF. The CDR3 DNA reads as TGCAGTGCTAGAGTACTAGCGCAAATTTACAATGAGCAGTTCTTC.

This chain uses TRBV27 with TRBJ1-6, with a weak D call TRBD1 (5 bases). V was pared by 5 bases and J by 11 bases, with 22 bases between. Germline loops: CDR1 MNHEY, CDR2 SMNVEV (reference sequence). The CDR3 is made up of 16 amino acids. CDR3 residues: CASSPTTGRAEAPLHF. CDR3 bases: TGTGCCAGCAGTCCCACAACCGGCAGGGCGGAGGCACCCCTCCACTTT.

The gene calls are TRBV6-5 and TRBJ2-1, with D tentatively TRBD2 (6 bases). This CDR3 region has 14 residues. V was pared by 5 bases and J by 3 bases, with 11 bases between. Germline-derived CDR1 and CDR2 are MNHEY and SVGAGI. The CDR3 is CASSRTGSYNEQFF. The CDR3 nucleotides read TGTGCCAGCAGTCGCACCGGGAGCTACAATGAGCAGTTCTTC.

The chain recombines TRBV20-1 with TRBJ2-7, with 7 bases identical to TRBD2. J was trimmed by 6 bases and V by 5 bases; bases with no gene match: 7. Germline-derived CDR1 and CDR2 are DFQATT and SNEGSKA (reference sequence). The CDR3 has 12 amino acids. Written as DNA, the CDR3 is TGCAGTGCTTACCGAGGGGAGGGCGAGCAGTACTTC. Translated: CSAYRGEGEQYF.

J is TRBJ2-1 and V is TRBV11-3; weak D call: TRBD2 (6 bases). Germline V gene data show CDR1 as SGHNT and CDR2 as YENEEA. The V gene lost 3 bases and the J gene lost 4 bases, with 13 bases spanning the gap. The CDR3 runs to 15 residues. This CDR3 reads CASSFGRDEYNEQFF. Here the CDR3 DNA reads TGTGCCAGCAGCTTTGGGCGGGACGAATACAATGAGCAGTTCTTC.